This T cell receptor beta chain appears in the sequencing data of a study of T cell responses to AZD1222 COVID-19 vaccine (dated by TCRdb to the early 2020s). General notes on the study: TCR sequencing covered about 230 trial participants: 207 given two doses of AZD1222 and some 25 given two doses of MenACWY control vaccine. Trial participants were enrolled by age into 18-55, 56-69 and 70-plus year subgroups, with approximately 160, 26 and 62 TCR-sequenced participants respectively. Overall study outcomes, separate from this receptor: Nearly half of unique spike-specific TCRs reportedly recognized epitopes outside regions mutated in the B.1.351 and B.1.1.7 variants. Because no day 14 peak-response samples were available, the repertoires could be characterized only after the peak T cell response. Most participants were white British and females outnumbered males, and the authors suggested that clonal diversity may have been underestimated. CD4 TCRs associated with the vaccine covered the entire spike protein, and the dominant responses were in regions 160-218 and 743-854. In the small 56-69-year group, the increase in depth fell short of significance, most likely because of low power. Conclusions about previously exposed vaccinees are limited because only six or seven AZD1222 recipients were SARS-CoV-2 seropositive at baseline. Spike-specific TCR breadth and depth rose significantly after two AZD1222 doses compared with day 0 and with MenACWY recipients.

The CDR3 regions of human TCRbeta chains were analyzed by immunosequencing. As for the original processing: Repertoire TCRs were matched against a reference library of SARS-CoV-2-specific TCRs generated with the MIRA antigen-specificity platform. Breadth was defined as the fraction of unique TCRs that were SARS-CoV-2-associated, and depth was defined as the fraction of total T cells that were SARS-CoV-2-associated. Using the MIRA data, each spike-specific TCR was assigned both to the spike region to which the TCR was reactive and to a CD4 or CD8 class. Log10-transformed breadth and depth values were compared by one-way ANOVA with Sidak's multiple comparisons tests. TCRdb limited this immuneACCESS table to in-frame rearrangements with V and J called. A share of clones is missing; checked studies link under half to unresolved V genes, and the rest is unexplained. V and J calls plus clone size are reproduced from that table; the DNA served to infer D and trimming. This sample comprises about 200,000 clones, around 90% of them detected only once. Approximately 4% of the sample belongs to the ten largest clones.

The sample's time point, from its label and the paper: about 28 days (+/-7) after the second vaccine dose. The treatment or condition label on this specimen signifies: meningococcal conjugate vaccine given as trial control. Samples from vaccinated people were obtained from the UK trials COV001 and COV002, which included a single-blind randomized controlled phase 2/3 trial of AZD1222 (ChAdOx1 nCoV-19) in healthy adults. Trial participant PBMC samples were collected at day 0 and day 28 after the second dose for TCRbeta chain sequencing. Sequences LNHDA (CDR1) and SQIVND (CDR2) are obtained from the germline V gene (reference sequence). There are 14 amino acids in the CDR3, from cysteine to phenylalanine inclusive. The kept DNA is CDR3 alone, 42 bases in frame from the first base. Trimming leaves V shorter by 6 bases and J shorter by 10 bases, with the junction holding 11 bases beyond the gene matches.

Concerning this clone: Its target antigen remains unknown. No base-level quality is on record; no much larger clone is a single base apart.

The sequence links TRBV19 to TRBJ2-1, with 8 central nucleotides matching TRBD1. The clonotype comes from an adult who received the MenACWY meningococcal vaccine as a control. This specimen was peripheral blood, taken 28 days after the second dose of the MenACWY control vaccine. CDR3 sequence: CASSRTGNLEEQFF. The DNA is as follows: TGTGCCAGTAGCAGGACAGGGAATCTGGAAGAGCAGTTCTTC.